These T cell receptor beta chains were read from a single sample in a study of tumor T cells in aggressive B-cell lymphoma. This table comes from immunoSEQ multiplex PCR, and its TCRdb copy is limited to in-frame clones, with some not included. Seen here are 9,000 or so clones, approximately 84% observed once, and the top ten hold 3.4%. Sequenced material: tumor tissue. The origin of the receptors is an adult with diffuse large B cell lymphoma. Both conserved end residues are part of each CDR3. D genes are given only for firm matches. Some rows mark clone size as missing; the rest say once, few, many or name a class of expanded clone.

CASSSGGLSGNTIYF,TGTGCCAGCAGCTCAGGGGGATTATCCGGAAACACCATATATTTT,NA,TRBV5-4,TRBJ1-3,TRBD1
CASSKQNYGYTF,TGTGCCAGCAGCAAACAAAACTATGGCTACACCTTC,NA,TRBV21-1,TRBJ1-2,NA
CASSFLGPEGGNTIYF,TGTGCCAGCAGCTTTTTGGGCCCCGAGGGAGGAAACACCATATATTTT,NA,TRBV7-9,TRBJ1-3,NA
CASSEWGGVHGSPLHF,TGTGCCAGCAGTGAATGGGGGGGGGTCCATGGTTCACCCCTCCACTTT,NA,TRBV25-1,TRBJ1-6,NA
CASSKPRLGDQPQHF,TGTGCCAGTAGTAAACCTCGTCTGGGAGACCAGCCCCAGCATTTT,once,TRBV19,TRBJ1-5,NA
CASSVVSSGGSVEDTQYF,TGTGCCAGCAGCGTAGTGTCTAGCGGGGGGAGCGTGGAAGATACGCAGTATTTT,NA,TRBV9,TRBJ2-3,TRBD2
CASKHLTEAFF,TGTGCCAGCAAGCATTTAACTGAAGCTTTCTTT,NA,TRBV27,TRBJ1-1,NA
CASSTLAGGLYEQFF,TGTGCCAGCTCAACACTAGCGGGGGGGCTATATGAGCAGTTCTTC,NA,TRBV18,TRBJ2-1,TRBD2
CASSPAGDYGYTF,TGTGCCAGCAGCCCGGCGGGGGACTATGGCTACACCTTC,few,TRBV13,TRBJ1-2,NA
CASAGRTVSTDTQYF,TGTGCCAGCGCGGGCCGGACCGTTAGCACAGATACGCAGTATTTT,NA,TRBV2,TRBJ2-3,NA
CASSSSGTAYNEQFF,TGTGCCAGCAGCTCGTCGGGGACAGCCTACAATGAGCAGTTCTTC,once,TRBV5-6,TRBJ2-1,TRBD1
CASSPMDRLPNEQYF,TGTGCCAGCTCACCAATGGATCGACTCCCGAACGAGCAGTACTTC,NA,TRBV18,TRBJ2-7,NA
CASSPESSYNSPLHF,TGTGCCAGCAGCCCAGAGAGCTCCTATAATTCACCCCTCCACTTT,NA,TRBV14,TRBJ1-6,NA
CASSSRVGTPFF,TGTGCCAGCAGCTCCAGGGTCGGGACTCCGTTTTTT,NA,TRBV7-2,TRBJ2-2,NA
CASSLVGRGRNEQFF,TGTGCCAGCAGCCTCGTAGGCAGGGGGCGGAATGAGCAGTTCTTC,NA,TRBV28,TRBJ2-1,TRBD1
CASSLAPNTGELFF,TGTGCCAGCAGCCTAGCCCCGAACACCGGGGAGCTGTTTTTT,NA,TRBV27,TRBJ2-2,NA
CASSETSGGNEQFF,TGTGCCAGCAGTGAGACTAGCGGGGGGAATGAGCAGTTCTTC,NA,TRBV6-4,TRBJ2-1,TRBD2
CASSPRGQSSYNSPLHF,TGTGCCAGCAGCCCCCGGGGTCAGAGCTCCTATAATTCACCCCTCCACTTT,NA,TRBV28,TRBJ1-6,NA
CASSEGGGTGVTGELFF,TGTGCCAGCAGTGAAGGGGGCGGGACAGGGGTAACCGGGGAGCTGTTTTTT,few,TRBV6-1,TRBJ2-2,TRBD1
CASSQDRGLAGGRNTQYF,TGCGCCAGCAGCCAAGATAGGGGTCTAGCGGGGGGGCGAAATACGCAGTATTTT,NA,TRBV4-3,TRBJ2-3,TRBD2
CASSLKGASNEQFF,TGTGCTAGCAGCTTGAAAGGGGCTTCAAATGAGCAGTTCTTC,NA,TRBV7-7,TRBJ2-1,NA
CASSELGARTTDTQYF,TGTGCCAGCAGTGAACTAGGAGCCAGAACGACAGATACGCAGTATTTT,NA,TRBV6-1,TRBJ2-3,NA
CASSEATGRNEKLFF,TGTGCCAGCAGCGAAGCGACAGGTCGCAATGAAAAACTGTTTTTT,NA,TRBV2,TRBJ1-4,NA
CASSDRNYGYTF,TGTGCCAGCAGTGATAGAAACTATGGCTACACCTTC,NA,TRBV2,TRBJ1-2,NA
CASSLRGSTDTQYF,TGCGCCAGCAGCTTGCGGGGTAGCACAGATACGCAGTATTTT,NA,TRBV5-1,TRBJ2-3,NA
CASRGGAKNIQYF,TGTGCCTCTCGTGGCGGAGCCAAAAACATTCAGTACTTC,NA,TRBV15,TRBJ2-4,NA
CASSVDREETQYF,TGTGCCAGTAGTGTAGACAGGGAAGAGACCCAGTACTTC,NA,TRBV19,TRBJ2-5,TRBD1
CASSLSGLAGGHETQYF,TGTGCCAGCAGCCTATCCGGACTAGCGGGGGGGCATGAGACCCAGTACTTC,NA,TRBV7-9,TRBJ2-5,TRBD2
CASNQVETDTQYF,TGTGCCAGTAACCAGGTCGAAACAGATACGCAGTATTTT,NA,TRBV19,TRBJ2-3,NA
CAWSKRLAPSYEQYF,TGTGCCTGGTCAAAACGACTAGCCCCATCTTACGAGCAGTACTTC,NA,TRBV30,TRBJ2-7,TRBD2
CASRGTGNTEAFF,TGTGCCAGCAGGGGGACAGGGAACACTGAAGCTTTCTTT,NA,TRBV7-6,TRBJ1-1,TRBD1
CASSYTGTGNTEAFF,TGTGCCAGCAGTTACACCGGGACAGGGAACACTGAAGCTTTCTTT,NA,TRBV6-5,TRBJ1-1,TRBD1
CASSPQHFSGANVLTF,TGTGCCAGCAGCCCACAACATTTCTCTGGGGCCAACGTCCTGACTTTC,NA,TRBV7-3,TRBJ2-6,NA
CATTGRYGQGISEQYF,TGTGCCACAACAGGGAGGTACGGACAGGGGATATCCGAGCAGTACTTC,NA,TRBV19,TRBJ2-7,TRBD1
CASSYGQGVYNEQFF,TGTGCCAGCAGCTATGGACAGGGGGTATACAATGAGCAGTTCTTC,NA,TRBV6-5,TRBJ2-1,TRBD1
CSVRTGGNTIYF,TGCAGCGTCCGGACAGGAGGAAACACCATATATTTT,NA,TRBV29-1,TRBJ1-3,TRBD1
CASSRGQTNTEAFF,TGTGCCAGCAGTCGGGGACAGACGAACACTGAAGCTTTCTTT,NA,TRBV28,TRBJ1-1,TRBD1
CASSGTPAGSYNSPLHF,TGTGCCAGCAGTGGCACACCCGCTGGCTCCTATAATTCACCCCTCCACTTT,NA,TRBV6-1,TRBJ1-6,NA
CASSPLPGQGRSPLHF,TGTGCCAGCTCACCACTTCCTGGACAGGGACGCTCACCCCTCCACTTT,NA,TRBV18,TRBJ1-6,TRBD1
CASSGRPGSLVEKLFF,TGCGCCAGCAGCGGCAGACCCGGGAGTCTGGTTGAAAAACTGTTTTTT,NA,TRBV5-1,TRBJ1-4,NA
CASSLFVPYAYNEQFF,TGTGCCAGCAGCTTATTTGTTCCCTACGCCTACAATGAGCAGTTCTTC,NA,TRBV7-8,TRBJ2-1,NA
CASAGGPNTGELFF,TGTGCCAGCGCGGGGGGCCCTAACACCGGGGAGCTGTTTTTT,NA,TRBV2,TRBJ2-2,TRBD2
CASSPLPGKQDKNIQYF,TGTGCCAGCAGCCCACTTCCCGGGAAGCAAGACAAAAACATTCAGTACTTC,NA,TRBV7-9,TRBJ2-4,NA
CASSECDRDYGYTF,TGCGCCAGCAGCGAATGCGACAGAGACTATGGCTACACCTTC,NA,TRBV10-1,TRBJ1-2,NA
CASNARDSANTGELFF,TGTGCCAGCAACGCACGGGACTCCGCGAACACCGGGGAGCTGTTTTTT,NA,TRBV28,TRBJ2-2,NA
CASSFANGYTF,TGTGCCAGCAGCTTTGCGAATGGCTACACCTTC,NA,TRBV11-2,TRBJ1-2,NA
CASADGYSIPFSNQPQHF,TGTGCCAGTGCAGACGGGTACTCCATCCCGTTTAGCAATCAGCCCCAGCATTTT,large,TRBV19,TRBJ1-5,NA
CASSASWAGGQDEQFF,TGTGCCAGCTCAGCCTCATGGGCGGGGGGGCAGGATGAGCAGTTCTTC,NA,TRBV18,TRBJ2-1,TRBD2
CASSQAWQNSPLHF,TGCGCCAGCAGCCAAGCTTGGCAGAATTCACCCCTCCACTTT,NA,TRBV4-3,TRBJ1-6,NA